A single sample is the source of the 22 T cell receptor beta chains below, sequenced in a study of T cells after yellow fever vaccination. TCRdb reanalysed the 5' RACE reads using MiXCR and keeps one entry per CDR3 protein. The profile covers 620,000 or so distinct CDR3 sequences, with less than 20% appearing a single time and roughly a sixth taken by the ten largest. The sample in question was PBMCs, obtained 5 to 6 days after the first yellow fever vaccination. These TCRs come from a man aged 18 to 30 who received the YFV17D yellow fever vaccine.

This clonotype was observed a handful of times. As DNA, the CDR3 is TGTGCCAGCAGCCTACTGGGACAGGTCCAAGAGACCCAGTACTTC. As protein: CASSLLGQVQETQYF. The rearrangement uses TRBV7-6 and TRBJ2-5; 8 bases match TRBD1. From germline, CDR1 is SGHVS and CDR2 FNYEAQ. The CDR3 runs 15 residues. After removal of 5 bases from V and 1 base from J, the junction contained 6 bases not matched to a gene.

This clonotype was observed a few times. The rearrangement links TRBV7-6 to TRBJ1-1, with a weak D call TRBD1 (5 bases). Germline CDR1 is SGHVS and CDR2 is FNYEAQ. V was trimmed by 4 bases and J by 4 bases, leaving 13 bases between them. The CDR3 spans 14 residues. CDR3 DNA: TGTGCCAGCAGCTCACCCGGGGGGGGCACTGAAGCTTTCTTT. Its translation: CASSSPGGGTEAFF.

This CDR3 is CASRGQGINQPQHF. The CDR3 nucleotides read TGCGCCAGCAGGGGACAGGGAATTAATCAGCCCCAGCATTTT. V and J are TRBV5-1 and TRBJ1-5; 9 nucleotides align to TRBD1. Germline loops: CDR1 SGHRS, CDR2 YFSETQ. CDR3 length equals 14 residues. V lost 5 bases and J lost 4; bases outside the gene matches: 4.

V usage is TRBV6-4 and J usage is TRBJ2-3; no clear D. Trimming took off 3 bases at V and 1 base at J, with 5 bases between the two ends. Looked up from germline, CDR1 is MRHNA and CDR2 is SNTAGT. The CDR3 is 13 amino acids. The CDR3 coding sequence is TGTGCCAGCAGTGAAAAGGGCACAGATACGCAGTATTTT. Amino acid sequence: CASSEKGTDTQYF.

This clonotype was detected a few times. The genes are TRBV6-2 or TRBV6-3 and TRBJ1-4; D call uncertain. The CDR3 runs 13 residues. The germline V gene encodes CDR1 MNHEY and CDR2 SVGEGT. V dropped 0 bases and J dropped 6 bases, with 5 bases sitting between them. In DNA, the CDR3 is TGTGCCAGCAGTTACTCGCAGGATGAAAAACTGTTTTTT. Encoded protein: CASSYSQDEKLFF.

This clonotype was counted between two and nine times. The gene calls are TRBV5-6 and TRBJ2-6; 8 positions match TRBD1. Germline loops: CDR1 SGHDT, CDR2 YYEEEE. Trimming at V came to 2 bases and at J to 0 bases, leaving 7 bases not matched to a gene. This CDR3 contains 18 residues. The CDR3 DNA reads TGTGCCAGCAGCTTACTCCGGGACAGGCACTCTGGGGCCAACGTCCTGACTTTC. Translation gives CASSLLRDRHSGANVLTF.

A few counts support this clonotype. This rearrangement joins TRBV19 to TRBJ2-4; 8 bases map to TRBD2. V lost 5 bases and J lost 3; bases outside the gene matches: 6. The CDR3 extends over 15 amino acids. CDR1 and CDR2 (germline): LNHDA, SQIVND (reference sequence). The CDR3 sequence is CASSGAGGVKNIQYF. The CDR3 nucleotides read TGTGCCAGTAGTGGGGCGGGGGGTGTCAAAAACATTCAGTACTTC.

The V gene is TRBV5-6, the J gene TRBJ2-1, with D uncertain. Trimming stripped 4 bases from V and 0 bases from J, with 17 bases between. The CDR3 contains 17 residues. The germline V gene encodes CDR1 SGHDT and CDR2 YYEEEE. The CDR3 sequence: CASSPDRNLYSYNEQFF. As DNA, the CDR3 is TGTGCCAGCAGCCCGGACCGAAATCTCTACTCCTACAATGAGCAGTTCTTC.

This clonotype showed up many times. This chain joins TRBV12-3 or TRBV12-4 and TRBJ2-6; D call uncertain. The CDR3 extends over 15 amino acids. The ends were cut back, 6 bases at V and 0 bases at J, with 9 bases in the middle. CDR3: CASSFDTSGANVLTF. The CDR3 bases are TGTGCCAGCAGCTTTGACACCTCTGGGGCCAACGTCCTGACTTTC.

This clonotype was counted between two and nine times. The genes are TRBV3-1 and TRBJ1-6; TRBD1 aligns across 9 bases. The germline V gene encodes CDR1 LGHDT and CDR2 YNNKEL (reference sequence). The junction had 9 bases not matched to a gene; V was cut back by 3 bases and J by 0 bases. The CDR3 sequence is 19 residues long. CDR3 nucleotides: TGTGCCAGCAGCCAGTCCGGGACAGGGCAGAGCTCCTATAATTCACCCCTCCACTTT. This sequence encodes CASSQSGTGQSSYNSPLHF.

The gene calls are TRBV7-9 and TRBJ2-7, with a weak D call TRBD2 (5 bases). Germline V lookup: CDR1 SEHNR, CDR2 FQNEAQ (reference sequence). The CDR3 totals 12 residues. V lost 5 bases to trimming and J lost 6 bases, with 11 bases between them. CDR3 protein: CASSPGIFEQYV. In nucleotides, the CDR3 is TGTGCCAGCAGCCCGGGAATTTTCGAGCAGTACGTC.

This clonotype was counted between two and nine times. The germline gene is not matched at one end of the junction; a read error may be the cause. The gene calls are TRBV4-1 and TRBJ2-6, with D perhaps matching TRBD1 (6 bases). The CDR3 covers 16 residues. Germline V gene lookup returns CDR1 MGHRA and CDR2 YSYEKL. In nucleotides, the CDR3 is TGCGCCAGCAGCGAAGAGGGGACAACTGGGGCCAACGTCCTGACTTTC. Translating gives CASSEEGTTGANVLTF.

This clonotype was detected only a few times. The chain links TRBV12-3 or TRBV12-4 to TRBJ2-5, with 7 bases aligning to TRBD1. The CDR3 contains 13 residues. V was clipped by 6 bases and J by 1 base; unmatched bases: 2. The CDR3 coding sequence is TGTGCCAGCAGGTGGGACAGCCAAGAGACCCAGTACTTC. This sequence encodes CASRWDSQETQYF.

This clonotype was seen just once. This sequence joins TRBV7-9 and TRBJ2-7, with D perhaps given as TRBD1 or TRBD2 (6 bases each). Germline CDR1 is SEHNR and CDR2 is FQNEAQ (reference sequence). The CDR3 consists of 14 residues. V was shortened by 5 bases and J by 3 bases, with 14 bases between the two germline ends. The CDR3 reads CASSPPGAIYEQYV. The DNA for the CDR3 is TGTGCCAGCAGCCCCCCGGGGGCTATCTACGAGCAGTACGTC.

This clonotype was seen only a few times. The chain is built from TRBV19 and TRBJ1-1; 10 positions agree with TRBD1. V was pared by 1 base and J by 4 bases, with 9 bases of the junction left unmatched. This CDR3 has 17 residues. Germline lookup yields CDR1 LNHDA and CDR2 SQIVND (reference sequence). The CDR3 region is CASSIVPGQGSSTEAFF. CDR3 nucleotides: TGTGCCAGTAGTATAGTTCCGGGACAGGGGAGTAGCACTGAAGCTTTCTTT.

This rearrangement joins TRBV18 to TRBJ2-7; tentative D call: TRBD1 (6 bases). Germline lookup yields CDR1 KGHSH and CDR2 LQKENI. Trimming took off 3 bases at V and 4 bases at J, with 16 bases between the two ends. The CDR3 is 15 amino acids. The CDR3 loop is CASSPIRDNQYEQYF. CDR3 bases: TGTGCCAGCTCACCTATCCGGGACAACCAATACGAGCAGTACTTC.

This clonotype was counted a few times. This chain links TRBV12-5 with TRBJ2-1; perhaps TRBD2 as D (5 bases). Germline loops: CDR1 LGHNT, CDR2 FRNRAP. The CDR3 sequence is 17 residues long. Trimming removed 1 base at V and 0 bases at J, with 13 bases between. Here the CDR3 reads CASGLEPRGSSYNEQFF. Written as DNA, the CDR3 is TGTGCTAGTGGTTTGGAGCCCCGGGGAAGCTCCTACAATGAGCAGTTCTTC.

DNA of the CDR3: TGTGCCAGCAGCAAAGGGTCCAGGGAATGTTGCTACACCTTC. This gives the protein CASSKGSRECCYTF. V usage is TRBV21-1 and J usage is TRBJ1-2; whether TRBD1, the table's D call, matches the DNA was not checked. TRBV21-1 is a documented pseudogene. The CDR3 runs 14 residues.

This rearrangement joins TRBV7-9 to TRBJ2-3, with 8 bases aligning to TRBD1. J was trimmed by 5 bases and V by 3 bases; bases with no gene match: 7. The CDR3 sequence is 15 residues long. CDR1 is SEHNR and CDR2 is FQNEAQ in the germline V gene (reference sequence). CDR3 bases: TGTGCCAGCAGCTTCAGACAGGGGACCAAAGATACGCAGTATTTT. Its protein is CASSFRQGTKDTQYF.

This clonotype was observed at least ten times. The chain combines TRBV4-2 with TRBJ2-1, with TRBD2 matching over 7 bases. This CDR3 region has 14 residues. V lost 1 base to trimming and J lost 3 bases; unmatched junction nucleotides: 0. CDR1 and CDR2 from the germline V gene are LGHNA and YNFKEQ. This CDR3 reads CASSQGGGYNEQFF. The CDR3 region has the DNA TGTGCCAGCAGCCAAGGGGGGGGCTACAATGAGCAGTTCTTC.

This clonotype was detected only a few times. The gene calls are TRBV7-3 and TRBJ2-3; 13 bases align to TRBD2. V lost 5 bases to trimming and J lost 0 bases; unmatched junction nucleotides: 5. The CDR3 is made up of 17 amino acids. In germline, CDR1 is SGHTA, CDR2 FQGTGA. The CDR3 is CASSPTSGGISTDTQYF. CDR3 nucleotide sequence: TGTGCCAGCAGCCCGACTAGCGGGGGGATTAGCACAGATACGCAGTATTTT.

The chain combines TRBV6-2 or TRBV6-3 with TRBJ2-7; D is uncertain. CDR1 and CDR2 from the germline V gene are MNHEY and SVGEGT. The CDR3 sequence is 14 residues long. V was shortened by 0 bases and J by 3 bases, with 9 bases between the two germline ends. CDR3 DNA: TGTGCCAGCAGTTACTCCCTCGACGGCTACGAGCAGTACGTC. Protein sequence: CASSYSLDGYEQYV.